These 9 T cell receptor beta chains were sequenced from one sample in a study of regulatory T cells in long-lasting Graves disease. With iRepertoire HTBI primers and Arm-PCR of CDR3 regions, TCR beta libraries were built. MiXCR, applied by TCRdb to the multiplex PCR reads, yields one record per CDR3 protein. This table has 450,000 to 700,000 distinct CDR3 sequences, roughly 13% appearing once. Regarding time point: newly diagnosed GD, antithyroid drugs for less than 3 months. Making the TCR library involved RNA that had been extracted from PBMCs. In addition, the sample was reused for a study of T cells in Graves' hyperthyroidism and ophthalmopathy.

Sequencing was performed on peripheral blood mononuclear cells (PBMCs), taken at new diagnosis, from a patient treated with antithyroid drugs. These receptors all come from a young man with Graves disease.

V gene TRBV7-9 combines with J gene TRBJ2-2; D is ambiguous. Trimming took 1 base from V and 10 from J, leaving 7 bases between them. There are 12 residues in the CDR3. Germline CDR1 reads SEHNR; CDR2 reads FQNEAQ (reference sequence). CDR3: CASSLELVELFF. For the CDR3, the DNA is TGTGCCAGCAGCTTAGAATTAGTGGAGCTGTTTTTT.

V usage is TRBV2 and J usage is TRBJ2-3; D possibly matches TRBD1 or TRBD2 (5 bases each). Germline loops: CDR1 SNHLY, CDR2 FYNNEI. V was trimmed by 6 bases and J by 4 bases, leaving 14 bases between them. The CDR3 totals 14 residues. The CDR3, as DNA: TGTGCCAGCAGCCTGGGGGACCCGTCAGATACGCAGTATTTT. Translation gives CASSLGDPSDTQYF.

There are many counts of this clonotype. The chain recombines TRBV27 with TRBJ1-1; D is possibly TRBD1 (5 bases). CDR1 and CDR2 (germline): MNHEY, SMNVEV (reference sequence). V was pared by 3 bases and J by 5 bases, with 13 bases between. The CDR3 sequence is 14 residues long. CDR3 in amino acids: CASSLMQGGTEAFF. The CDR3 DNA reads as TGTGCCAGCAGTTTGATGCAGGGCGGGACTGAAGCTTTCTTT.

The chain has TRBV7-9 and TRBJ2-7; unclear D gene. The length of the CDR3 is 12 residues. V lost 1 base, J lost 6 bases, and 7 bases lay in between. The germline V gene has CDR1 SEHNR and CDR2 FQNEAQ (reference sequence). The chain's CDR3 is CASSLGYLEQYF. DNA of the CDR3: TGTGCCAGCAGCTTAGGGTACCTCGAGCAGTACTTC.

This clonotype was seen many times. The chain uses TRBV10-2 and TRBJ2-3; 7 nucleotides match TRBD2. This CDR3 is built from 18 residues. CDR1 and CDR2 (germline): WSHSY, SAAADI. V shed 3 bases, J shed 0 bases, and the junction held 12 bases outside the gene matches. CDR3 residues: CASSDPSGLAASTDTQYF. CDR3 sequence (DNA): TGCGCCAGCAGTGATCCCTCTGGGCTAGCGGCCAGCACAGATACGCAGTATTTT.

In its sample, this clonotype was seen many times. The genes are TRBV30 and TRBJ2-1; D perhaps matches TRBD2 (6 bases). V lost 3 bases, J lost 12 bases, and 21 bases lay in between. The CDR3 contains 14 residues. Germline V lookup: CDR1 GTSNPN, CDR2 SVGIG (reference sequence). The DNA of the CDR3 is TGTGCCTGGAGGAGGCGGGACTCTTCAAGAGGGCAGTTCTTC. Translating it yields CAWRRRDSSRGQFF.

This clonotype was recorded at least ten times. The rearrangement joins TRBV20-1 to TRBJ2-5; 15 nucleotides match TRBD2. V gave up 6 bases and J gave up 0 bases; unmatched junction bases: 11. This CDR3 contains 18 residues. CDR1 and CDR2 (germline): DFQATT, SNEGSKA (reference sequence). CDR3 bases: TGCAGTGCAAGGGGACTAGCGGGAGGCGACATCAACCAAGAGACCCAGTACTTC. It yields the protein CSARGLAGGDINQETQYF.

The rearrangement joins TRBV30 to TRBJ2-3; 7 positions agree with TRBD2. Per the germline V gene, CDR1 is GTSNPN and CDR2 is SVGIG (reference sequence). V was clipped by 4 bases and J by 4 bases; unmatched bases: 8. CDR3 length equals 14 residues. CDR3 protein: CAWIPGGSADTQYF. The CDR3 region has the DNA TGTGCCTGGATCCCGGGGGGTTCGGCAGATACGCAGTATTTT.

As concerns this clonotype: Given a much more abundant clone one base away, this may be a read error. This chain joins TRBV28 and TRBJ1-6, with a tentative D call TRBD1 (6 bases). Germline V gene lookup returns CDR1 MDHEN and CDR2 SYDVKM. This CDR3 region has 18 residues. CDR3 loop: CASSWGGQSSSYNSPPHF. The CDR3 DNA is TGTGCCAGCAGTTGGGGTGGACAGTCGAGCTCCTATAATTCACCCCCCCACTTT. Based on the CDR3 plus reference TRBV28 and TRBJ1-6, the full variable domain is DVKVTQSSRYLVKRTGEKVFLECVQDMDHENMFWYRQDPGLGLRLIYFSYDVKMKEKGDIPEGYSVSREKKERFSLILESASTNQTSMYLCASSWGGQSSSYNSPPHFGNGTRLTVT.